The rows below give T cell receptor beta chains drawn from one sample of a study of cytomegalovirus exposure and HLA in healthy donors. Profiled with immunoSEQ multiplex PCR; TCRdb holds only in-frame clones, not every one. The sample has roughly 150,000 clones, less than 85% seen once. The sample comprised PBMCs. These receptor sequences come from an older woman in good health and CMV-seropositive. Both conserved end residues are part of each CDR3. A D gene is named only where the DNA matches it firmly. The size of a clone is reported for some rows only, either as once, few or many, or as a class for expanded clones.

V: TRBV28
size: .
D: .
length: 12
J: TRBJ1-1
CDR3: CASSLRRGQAFF
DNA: TGTGCCAGCAGTTTACGCCGTGGCCAAGCTTTCTTT

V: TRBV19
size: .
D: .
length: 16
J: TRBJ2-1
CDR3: CASTLFGGAAYNEQFF
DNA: TGTGCCAGTACGTTATTTGGGGGGGCAGCCTACAATGAGCAGTTCTTC

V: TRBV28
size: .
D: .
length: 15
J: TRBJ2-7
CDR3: CASSFQGPGGYEQYF
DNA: TGTGCCAGCAGTTTCCAGGGGCCAGGGGGGTACGAGCAGTACTTC

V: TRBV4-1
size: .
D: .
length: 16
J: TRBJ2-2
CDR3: CASSQVPGANTGELFF
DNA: TGCGCCAGCAGCCAAGTGCCCGGAGCGAACACCGGGGAGCTGTTTTTT

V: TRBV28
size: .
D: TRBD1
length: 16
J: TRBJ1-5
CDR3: CASSLLWDSSNQPQHF
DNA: TGTGCCAGCAGTTTGTTATGGGACAGTAGCAATCAGCCCCAGCATTTT

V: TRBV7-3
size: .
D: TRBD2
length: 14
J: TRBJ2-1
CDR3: CASSSSGRRDEQFF
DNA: TGTGCCAGCAGCTCTAGCGGGAGGCGGGATGAGCAGTTCTTC

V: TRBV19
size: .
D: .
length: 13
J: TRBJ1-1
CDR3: CATSSGGFTEAFF
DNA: TGTGCCACCTCCAGCGGGGGATTCACTGAAGCTTTCTTT

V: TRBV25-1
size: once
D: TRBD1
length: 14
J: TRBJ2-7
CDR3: CASSRDRPTYEQYF
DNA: TGTGCCAGCAGTCGGGACAGGCCAACTTACGAGCAGTACTTC

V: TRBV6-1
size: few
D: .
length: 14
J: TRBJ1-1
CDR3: CATQDNQRWTEAFF
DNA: TGTGCCACCCAGGACAATCAAAGGTGGACTGAAGCTTTCTTT

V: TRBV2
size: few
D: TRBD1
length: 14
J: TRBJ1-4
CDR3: CASRATGGNEKLFF
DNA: TGTGCCAGCAGAGCGACAGGGGGTAATGAAAAACTGTTTTTT

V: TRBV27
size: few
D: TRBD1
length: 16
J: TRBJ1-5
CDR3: CASSTVGQGVSQPQHF
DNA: TGTGCCAGCAGCACGGTGGGACAGGGGGTAAGTCAGCCCCAGCATTTT

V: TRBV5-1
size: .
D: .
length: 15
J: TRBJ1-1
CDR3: CASSLREARDTEAFF
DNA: TGCGCCAGCAGCTTAAGAGAAGCTCGGGACACTGAAGCTTTCTTT

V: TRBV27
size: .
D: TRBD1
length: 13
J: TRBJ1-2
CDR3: CASSVQGAYGYTF
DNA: TGTGCCAGCAGTGTACAGGGGGCCTATGGCTACACCTTC

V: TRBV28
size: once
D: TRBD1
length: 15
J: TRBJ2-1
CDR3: CASSPRGRGFDEQFF
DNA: TGTGCCAGCAGTCCCCGCGGCAGGGGGTTCGATGAGCAGTTCTTC

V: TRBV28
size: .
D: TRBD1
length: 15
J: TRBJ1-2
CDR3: CASRSPGTGAGGYTF
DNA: TGTGCCAGCAGGTCCCCCGGGACAGGGGCGGGAGGCTACACCTTC

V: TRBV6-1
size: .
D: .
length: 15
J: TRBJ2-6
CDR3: CASRAGLSGANVLTF
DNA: TGTGCCAGCAGGGCGGGCCTCTCTGGGGCCAACGTCCTGACTTTC

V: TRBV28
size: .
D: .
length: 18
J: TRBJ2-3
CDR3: CASSSPIPRTDHTDTQYF
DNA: TGTGCCAGCAGTTCCCCCATACCTCGGACAGACCACACAGATACGCAGTATTTT

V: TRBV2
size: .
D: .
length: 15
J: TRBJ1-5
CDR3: CASRAGTYSNQPQHF
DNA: TGTGCCAGCAGGGCCGGGACATATAGCAATCAGCCCCAGCATTTT

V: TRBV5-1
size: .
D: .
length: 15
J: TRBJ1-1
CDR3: CASSLERGGNTEAFF
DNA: TGCGCCAGCAGCTTGGAGCGTGGCGGGAACACTGAAGCTTTCTTT

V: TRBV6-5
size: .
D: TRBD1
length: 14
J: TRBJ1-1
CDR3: CASSYGTANTEAFF
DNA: TGTGCCAGCAGTTACGGGACAGCGAACACTGAAGCTTTCTTT

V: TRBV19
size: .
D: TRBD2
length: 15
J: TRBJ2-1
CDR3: CATSNSGSISYEQFF
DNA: TGTGCCACCTCAAATAGCGGGAGTATATCTTATGAGCAGTTCTTC

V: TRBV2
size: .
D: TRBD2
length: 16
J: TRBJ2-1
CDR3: CASRSTPGTSYNEQFF
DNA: TGTGCCAGCAGAAGCACTCCCGGGACTAGCTACAATGAGCAGTTCTTC

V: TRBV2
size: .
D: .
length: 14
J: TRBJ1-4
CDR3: CASTLQGTNEKLFF
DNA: TGTGCCAGTACGCTACAGGGCACCAATGAAAAACTGTTTTTT

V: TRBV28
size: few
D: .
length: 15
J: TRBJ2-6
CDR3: CASSREPSGANVLTF
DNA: TGTGCCAGCAGTAGGGAGCCCTCTGGGGCCAACGTCCTGACTTTC

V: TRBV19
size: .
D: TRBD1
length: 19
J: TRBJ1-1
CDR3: CASSIGWGTRGGPNTEAFF
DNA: TGTGCCAGTAGTATAGGGTGGGGCACACGAGGGGGCCCGAACACTGAAGCTTTCTTT

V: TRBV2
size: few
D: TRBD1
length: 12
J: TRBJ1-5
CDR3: CASGGQSQPQHF
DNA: TGTGCCAGCGGGGGACAGAGCCAGCCCCAGCATTTT

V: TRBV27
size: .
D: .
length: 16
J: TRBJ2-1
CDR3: CASSSPKSSSYNEQFF
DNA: TGTGCCAGCAGTTCCCCAAAGTCGAGCTCCTACAATGAGCAGTTCTTC

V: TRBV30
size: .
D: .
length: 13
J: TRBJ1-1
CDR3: CAWSSGGGTEAFF
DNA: TGTGCCTGGAGTTCCGGAGGCGGCACTGAAGCTTTCTTT

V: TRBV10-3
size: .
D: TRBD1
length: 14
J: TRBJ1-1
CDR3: CAAGQGKLNTEAFF
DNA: TGTGCCGCCGGACAGGGCAAATTGAACACTGAAGCTTTCTTT

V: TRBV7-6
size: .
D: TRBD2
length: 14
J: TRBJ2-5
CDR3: CASSLDGDYGTQYF
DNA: TGTGCCAGCAGCTTAGACGGGGACTATGGGACCCAGTACTTC

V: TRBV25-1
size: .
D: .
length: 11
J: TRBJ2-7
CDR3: CASSRGAEQYF
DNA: TGTGCCAGCAGCAGGGGGGCCGAGCAGTACTTC

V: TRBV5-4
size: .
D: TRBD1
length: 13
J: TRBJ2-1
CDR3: CASSPGTGVEQFF
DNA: TGTGCCAGCAGCCCTGGGACAGGGGTTGAGCAGTTCTTC

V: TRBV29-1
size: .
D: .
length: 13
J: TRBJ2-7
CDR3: CSVAWDTNYEQYF
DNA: TGCAGCGTTGCCTGGGACACTAACTACGAGCAGTACTTC

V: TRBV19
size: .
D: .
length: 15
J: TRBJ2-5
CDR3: CASTPVGGRQETQYF
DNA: TGTGCCAGTACCCCCGTGGGGGGTCGGCAAGAGACCCAGTACTTC

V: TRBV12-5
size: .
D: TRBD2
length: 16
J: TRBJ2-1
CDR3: CASGLQSSGTLIEQFF
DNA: TGTGCTAGTGGTTTGCAATCTAGCGGGACATTAATTGAGCAGTTCTTC

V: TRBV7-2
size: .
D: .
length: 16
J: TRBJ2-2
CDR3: CASSPWGGNRAGELFF
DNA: TGTGCCAGCAGCCCCTGGGGCGGGAATCGAGCCGGGGAGCTGTTTTTT

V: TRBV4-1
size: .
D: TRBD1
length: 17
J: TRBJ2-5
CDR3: CASSPAPDRGKGETQYF
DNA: TGCGCCAGCAGTCCTGCCCCGGACAGGGGGAAAGGGGAGACCCAGTACTTC

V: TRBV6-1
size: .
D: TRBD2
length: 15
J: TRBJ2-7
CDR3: CASSSQRAGAYEQYF
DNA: TGTGCCAGCAGTTCCCAGCGGGCGGGGGCCTACGAGCAGTACTTC

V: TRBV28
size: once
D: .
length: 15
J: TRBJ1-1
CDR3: CASSSLAAPGTEAFF
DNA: TGTGCCAGCAGTTCCCTCGCGGCCCCGGGAACTGAAGCTTTCTTT

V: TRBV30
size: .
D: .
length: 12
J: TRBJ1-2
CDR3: CAWSVLRGGYTF
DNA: TGTGCCTGGAGTGTACTAAGAGGTGGTTACACCTTC

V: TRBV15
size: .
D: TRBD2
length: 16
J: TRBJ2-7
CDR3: CATSRVGSGNTYEQYF
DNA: TGTGCCACCAGCAGAGTAGGTAGCGGGAACACCTACGAGCAGTACTTC

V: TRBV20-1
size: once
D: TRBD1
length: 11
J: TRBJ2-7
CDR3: CSADTGGQQYF
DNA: TGCAGTGCGGATACAGGGGGCCAGCAGTACTTC

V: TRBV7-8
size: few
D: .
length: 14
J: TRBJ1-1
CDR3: CASSSQGDLTEAFF
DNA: TGTGCCAGCAGCTCCCAAGGGGATCTCACTGAAGCTTTCTTT

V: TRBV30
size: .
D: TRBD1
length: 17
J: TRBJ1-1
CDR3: CAWRASRDRWVNTEAFF
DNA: TGTGCCTGGAGAGCCAGTCGGGACAGGTGGGTGAACACTGAAGCTTTCTTT